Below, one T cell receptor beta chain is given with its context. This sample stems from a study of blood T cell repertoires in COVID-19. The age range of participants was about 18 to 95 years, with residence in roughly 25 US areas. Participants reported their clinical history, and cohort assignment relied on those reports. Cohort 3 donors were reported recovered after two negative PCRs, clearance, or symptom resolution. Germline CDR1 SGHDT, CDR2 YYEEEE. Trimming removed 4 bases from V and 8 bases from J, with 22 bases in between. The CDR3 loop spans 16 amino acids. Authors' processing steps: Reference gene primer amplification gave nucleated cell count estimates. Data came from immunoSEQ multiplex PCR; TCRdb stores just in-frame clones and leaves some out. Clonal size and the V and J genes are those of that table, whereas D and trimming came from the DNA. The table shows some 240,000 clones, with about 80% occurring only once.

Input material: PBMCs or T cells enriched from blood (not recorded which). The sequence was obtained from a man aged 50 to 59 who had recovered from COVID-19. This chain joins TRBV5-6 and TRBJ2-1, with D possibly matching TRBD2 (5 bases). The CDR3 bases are TGTGCCAGCAGCCCTACCCTAGTTCTCGAGGGCTATGAGCAGTTCTTC. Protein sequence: CASSPTLVLEGYEQFF.